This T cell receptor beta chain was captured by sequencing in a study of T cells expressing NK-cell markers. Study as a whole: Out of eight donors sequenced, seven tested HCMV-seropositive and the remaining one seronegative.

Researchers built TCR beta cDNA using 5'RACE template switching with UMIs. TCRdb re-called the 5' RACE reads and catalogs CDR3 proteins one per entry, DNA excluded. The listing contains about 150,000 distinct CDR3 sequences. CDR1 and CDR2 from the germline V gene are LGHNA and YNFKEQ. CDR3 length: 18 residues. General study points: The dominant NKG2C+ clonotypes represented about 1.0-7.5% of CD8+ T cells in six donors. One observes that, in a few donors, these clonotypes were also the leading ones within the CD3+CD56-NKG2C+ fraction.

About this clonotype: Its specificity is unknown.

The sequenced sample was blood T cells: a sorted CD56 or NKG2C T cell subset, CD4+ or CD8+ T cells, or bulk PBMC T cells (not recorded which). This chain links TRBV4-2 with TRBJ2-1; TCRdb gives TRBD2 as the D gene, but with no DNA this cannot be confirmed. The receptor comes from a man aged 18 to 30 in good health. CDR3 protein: CASSQDWGLAGSYNEQFF.